This T cell receptor (beta chain) was observed in a study of neurological immune-mediated disorders. The time point: longitudinal time-point 2. This clonotype was counted ten times or more. The antigen is undetermined. CDR1 is LGHDT and CDR2 is YNNKEL in the germline V gene (reference sequence). V was clipped by 2 bases and J by 3 bases, with 10 bases between them. There are 14 residues in the CDR3. One entry per CDR3 protein results from TCRdb running MiXCR on the 5' RACE reads. Seen here are about 90,000 distinct CDR3 sequences, less than 15% observed once, and the top ten hold approximately 5%. General study points: HTLV-1-associated myelopathy had the most TCR clonal expansion, whereas multiple sclerosis had the least (lower than in healthy controls).

The origin of this receptor is a female donor with HTLV-1-associated myelopathy (HAM/TSP). The chain carries TRBV3-1 and TRBJ1-1; D possibly corresponds to TRBD1 (5 bases). Sequences were obtained from PBMCs. DNA of the CDR3: TGTGCCAGCAGCCAACAGGGTTCCTACACTGAAGCTTTCTTT. This encodes CASSQQGSYTEAFF.